The clone carrying this TCR beta chain was found many times. The antigen is unknown. This record comes from a study of T cells in Graves' hyperthyroidism and ophthalmopathy. The source material, RNA transcripts, was used to amplify TCR beta CDR3 regions. Primed by the HTBI set, a first-round RT-PCR was run on the TCR CDR3. TCRdb recomputed calls from the multiplex PCR reads with MiXCR, one row per CDR3 protein. Here the sample spans a few hundred thousand distinct CDR3 sequences, roughly 46% being singletons. Hyperthyroidism patients were newly diagnosed, had disease duration under 2 months, and were aged 18 to 65 years. The study left out patients who had uncontrolled infection, other autoimmune disease, pregnancy or lactation. Each diagnosis drew on symptoms, thyroxine, TRAb, thyroid ultrasound and orbital computed tomography findings. There are 13 residues in the CDR3. V was shortened by 5 bases and J by 7 bases, with 15 bases between the two germline ends. Germline V gene sequence: CDR1 SEHNR, CDR2 FQNEAQ (reference sequence).

Study observations and caveats: The model predicted ophthalmopathy a median about 6.6 months before onset.

The clonotype originates from a young woman with Graves' hyperthyroidism. V usage is TRBV7-9 and J usage is TRBJ2-7; D is ambiguous. The sequencing input was peripheral blood or thyroid tissue (not recorded which). The CDR3 reads CASSRTQAFEQYF. DNA of the CDR3: TGTGCCAGCAGCCGGACCCAGGCGTTTGAGCAGTACTTC.